These 8 T cell receptor beta chains were all obtained from the same sample, sequenced in a study of blood T cell repertoires in COVID-19 (TCRdb year 2020). Libraries were built with the immunoSEQ multiplex PCR assay. TCRdb carries this immuneACCESS record with in-frame sequences only. Its versions omit some clonotypes, under half of them owing to an unresolved V gene in the studies checked, with the rest unexplained. The sample table shows about 440,000 clones, and 70% to 90% are seen once. The top ten constitute approximately 2% of the sample. Specimen: PBMCs or T cells enriched from blood (not recorded which). All receptors derive from a woman aged 18-29 years with acute COVID-19.

This clone is a singleton in its sample. The rearrangement uses TRBV5-6 and TRBJ1-4, with D hard to call. V lost 0 bases and J lost 10, with 10 bases in between. The germline CDR1 and CDR2 sequences are SGHDT and YYEEEE. The CDR3 sequence is 13 residues long. CDR3 DNA: TGTGCCAGCAGCTTGGATTCGCCAGGAAAACTGTTTTTT. Amino acid sequence: CASSLDSPGKLFF.

The rearrangement joins TRBV9 to TRBJ2-1; 8 bases align to TRBD1. The V gene end was trimmed by 0 bases and the J gene end by 6 bases; junction bases not matched to a gene: 5. This CDR3 contains 15 residues. The germline V gene encodes CDR1 SGDLS and CDR2 YYNGEE. Here the CDR3 reads CASSVGTGKINEQFF. The CDR3 bases are TGTGCCAGCAGCGTAGGGACAGGGAAAATCAATGAGCAGTTCTTC.

This clone was seen just once. The V gene is TRBV7-3, the J gene TRBJ2-3; 7 bases match TRBD2. Germline CDR1 is SGHTA and CDR2 is FQGTGA. The V segment lost 5 bases and the J segment 3 bases; nucleotides outside the gene matches: 8. The CDR3 runs to 15 residues. The CDR3: CASSPTGLLTDTQYF. CDR3 in DNA: TGTGCCAGCAGCCCGACGGGACTATTAACAGATACGCAGTATTTT.

The chain joins TRBV4-3 to TRBJ1-2, with TRBD1 as a possible D gene (5 bases). CDR1 and CDR2 (germline): LGHNA, YSLEER. This CDR3 spans 16 amino acids. V lost 3 bases, J lost 0 bases, and 14 bases lay in between. The CDR3 nucleotides read TGCGCCAGCAGCCAGGGGCGGACGGTAGCTAACTATGGCTACACCTTC. Residues: CASSQGRTVANYGYTF.

V is TRBV18 and J is TRBJ2-5, with 11 nucleotides matching TRBD2. The V gene's germline CDR1 is KGHSH and CDR2 LQKENI. V lost 0 bases and J lost 5; bases outside the gene matches: 5. CDR3 length: 16 residues. The CDR3 spells CASSPPMVAGGETQYF. The CDR3 DNA follows: TGTGCCAGCTCACCACCGATGGTAGCGGGAGGGGAGACCCAGTACTTC.

This rearrangement joins TRBV5-1 to TRBJ2-1; TRBD2 agrees at 11 bases. V gave up 0 bases and J gave up 8 bases; unmatched junction bases: 7. There are 16 residues in the CDR3. The germline V gene has CDR1 SGHRS and CDR2 YFSETQ. In DNA form, the CDR3 reads TGCGCCAGCAGCTTGGGTCTAGCGGGAGGAGGCGATGAGCAGTTCTTC. This translates into CASSLGLAGGGDEQFF.

There are a few counts of this clone. This chain connects TRBV5-4 to TRBJ1-2; D gene unclear. Germline CDR1 and CDR2: SGHNT and YYREEE (reference sequence). The CDR3 loop spans 14 amino acids. Trimming cost V 4 bases and J 4 bases, with 14 bases left between them. This CDR3 reads CASSAVEGFYGYTF. The CDR3 DNA reads as TGTGCCAGCAGCGCGGTCGAGGGATTCTATGGCTACACCTTC. Combining the CDR3 with reference TRBV5-4 and TRBJ1-2 gives the whole variable domain ETGVTQSPTHLIKTRGQQVTLRCSSQSGHNTVSWYQQALGQGPQFIFQYYREEENGRGNFPPRFSGLQFPNYSSELNVNALELDDSALYLCASSAVEGFYGYTFGSGTRLTVV.

The chain has TRBV5-1 and TRBJ2-2; 7 nucleotides agree with TRBD2. Germline CDR1 is SGHRS and CDR2 is YFSETQ. With 1 base clipped from V and 7 bases from J, the junction kept 4 bases outside the gene matches. This CDR3 has 14 amino acids. The CDR3 loop is CASSLRLAGGELFF. The CDR3 coding sequence is TGCGCCAGCAGCTTGAGACTAGCTGGCGGGGAGCTGTTTTTT.